This T cell receptor beta chain was recovered during a study of T cell repertoires in cytomegalovirus infection. TCRdb reprocessed the reads with MiXCR, giving one entry per CDR3 protein. The table lists some 440,000 distinct CDR3 sequences, approximately 31% of them singletons. This CDR3 contains 17 residues. V was clipped by 0 bases and J by 0 bases, with 12 bases between them. CDR1 and CDR2 (germline): DFQATT, SNEGSKA (reference sequence). This chain uses TRBV20-1 with TRBJ1-6; weak D call: TRBD1 (6 bases). The sequenced sample was PBMCs. The clonotype originates from a human donor in good health (CMV status not recorded). Some clones in this sample may be carry-over from other donors' samples. CDR3 bases: TGCAGTGCTAGAGATGTTCAGGACAGCTCCTATAATTCACCCCTCCACTTT. This gives the protein CSARDVQDSSYNSPLHF.